Below, 30 T cell receptor beta chains from the same sample are listed, as sequenced in a study of CD8 T cells in Susac syndrome. RNA totalling roughly 0.5 to 1 ug underwent reverse transcription with random hexamers. Using its own MiXCR run on the immunoSEQ multiplex PCR reads, TCRdb lists one record per CDR3 protein. The table lists under 200,000 distinct CDR3 sequences, under 95% of them singletons. Sequencing was done on a sample of CD4+ T cells from PBMCs. The receptor source for this set is a human donor with Susac syndrome.

The rearrangement links TRBV4-1 to TRBJ2-5; TRBD2 matches at 9 bases. CDR1 MGHRA and CDR2 YSYEKL come from the germline V gene. The CDR3 sequence is 18 residues long. V was pared by 4 bases and J by 1 base, with 13 bases of the junction left unmatched. The CDR3 coding sequence is TGCGCCAGCAGCCTAGGACACCTACGACTAGCGGTCCAAGAGACCCAGTACTTC. Protein sequence: CASSLGHLRLAVQETQYF.

The rearrangement joins TRBV18 to TRBJ1-4; the D gene is possibly TRBD1 (6 bases). Trimming shortened V by 10 bases and J by 8 bases, and 20 bases separated the two germline ends. Germline CDR1 KGHSH, CDR2 LQKENI. This CDR3 is built from 14 residues. The CDR3 region is CATNGGGAGEKLFF. CDR3 sequence (DNA): TGTGCCACCAACGGCGGGGGCGCGGGGGAAAAACTGTTTTTT.

The rearrangement joins TRBV30 to TRBJ1-6; 9 bases agree with TRBD1. V was clipped by 6 bases and J by 3 bases; unmatched bases: 12. From germline, CDR1 is GTSNPN and CDR2 SVGIG (reference sequence). The CDR3 is 17 amino acids. The CDR3: CACSRDRDSDYNSPLHF. DNA for the CDR3: TGTGCCTGCTCCCGGGACAGGGATTCCGACTATAATTCACCCCTCCACTTT.

The CDR3 sequence is CASRSGTSNEQFF. The DNA for the CDR3 is TGTGCCAGCAGGTCCGGGACTAGCAATGAGCAGTTCTTC. This chain uses TRBV12-3 or TRBV12-4 with TRBJ2-1, with 8 positions matching TRBD2. J lost 6 bases, V lost 6 bases, and 4 bases had no gene match. This CDR3 has 13 amino acids.

This clonotype came up once. The chain joins TRBV20-1 to TRBJ2-2; 8 positions match TRBD2. Germline loops: CDR1 DFQATT, CDR2 SNEGSKA (reference sequence). This CDR3 spans 14 amino acids. Germline trimming cut 2 bases from V and 4 bases from J; bases unmatched to any gene: 3. The CDR3 nucleotides are TGCAGTGCTAGACTCGGGAGGGCCACCGGGGAGCTGTTTTTT. This sequence encodes CSARLGRATGELFF.

The V call is TRBV3-1, the J call TRBJ2-7, with 10 nucleotides matching TRBD1. The germline V gene has CDR1 LGHDT and CDR2 YNNKEL (reference sequence). J gave up 8 bases and V 2 bases, and 3 bases lay outside the gene matches. CDR3 length equals 13 residues. The CDR3 reads CASSQTTGGKQYF. The CDR3 bases are TGTGCCAGCAGCCAAACGACAGGGGGCAAGCAGTACTTC.

The chain joins TRBV4-3 to TRBJ2-2; no definite D call. The CDR3 is 15 residues long. Trimming stripped 0 bases from V and 5 bases from J, with 10 bases between. CDR1 and CDR2 from the germline V gene are LGHNA and YSLEER. Here the CDR3 DNA reads TGCGCCAGCAGCCAAGAAGGGCACGGGACCGGGGAGCTGTTTTTT. It is translated as CASSQEGHGTGELFF.

The V and J genes are TRBV20-1 and TRBJ2-7; 9 bases align to TRBD2. From germline, CDR1 is DFQATT and CDR2 SNEGSKA (reference sequence). The junction had 12 bases not matched to a gene; V was cut back by 5 bases and J by 4 bases. The CDR3 is made up of 15 amino acids. Written as DNA, the CDR3 is TGCAGTGCTGACCCCCTAGCGGGGCGCCAATACGAGCAGTACTTC. It is translated as CSADPLAGRQYEQYF.

This chain connects TRBV5-1 to TRBJ1-5, with a possible D match to TRBD1 (5 bases). V shed 1 base and J shed 3 bases, with 8 bases lying between them. Germline V lookup: CDR1 SGHRS, CDR2 YFSETQ. The CDR3 is made up of 14 amino acids. The CDR3 nucleotides are TGCGCCAGCAGCTTGAGCGGGGCCAATCAGCCCCAGCATTTT. This translates into CASSLSGANQPQHF.

The CDR3 DNA is TGCAGTGCTAGAAACAGGGTGGGCAATCAGCCCCAGCATTTT. Residues: CSARNRVGNQPQHF. J is TRBJ1-5 and V is TRBV20-1; TRBD1 might be the D (6 bases). Germline CDR1 DFQATT, CDR2 SNEGSKA (reference sequence). The CDR3 covers 14 residues. Trimming removed 2 bases at V and 2 bases at J, with 10 bases between.

The rearrangement joins TRBV4-3 to TRBJ1-5, with 11 nucleotides matching TRBD1. The CDR3 is 17 residues long. V lost 5 bases, J lost 5 bases, and 11 bases stayed unmatched. From germline, CDR1 is LGHNA and CDR2 YSLEER. The CDR3 bases are TGCGCCAGCAGCACCGACGCGGGACAGGGGGAATATCAGCCCCAGCATTTT. It translates to CASSTDAGQGEYQPQHF.

This clonotype is a singleton in its sample. The CDR3 is CASSLAPAGTTDTQYF. In DNA form, the CDR3 reads TGCGCCAGCAGCTTGGCCCCAGCGGGGACCACAGATACGCAGTATTTT. The chain recombines TRBV5-1 with TRBJ2-3; 7 bases are a match to TRBD2. V shed 0 bases and J 2 bases; nucleotides not matched to a gene: 6. The CDR3 has 16 residues. Germline V gene sequence: CDR1 SGHRS, CDR2 YFSETQ.

The table lists this clonotype with a count of one. J is TRBJ2-1 and V is TRBV5-1; TRBD2 agrees at 8 bases. Per germline, CDR1 SGHRS and CDR2 YFSETQ. J gave up 5 bases and V 1 base, and 2 bases lay outside the gene matches. CDR3 size: 14 residues. CDR3 sequence: CASSLRGLDNEQFF. DNA of the CDR3: TGCGCCAGCAGCTTGAGGGGACTAGACAATGAGCAGTTCTTC.

The chain links TRBV20-1 to TRBJ1-5; D possibly corresponds to TRBD1 (5 bases). CDR1 is DFQATT, CDR2 SNEGSKA, per germline (reference sequence). The CDR3 is 13 amino acids. With 3 bases removed from V and 5 bases from J, the gap between germline ends came to 11 bases. CDR3 coding DNA: TGCAGTGCTAGTCGGGGCTCGGATCAGCCCCAGCATTTT. Amino acid sequence: CSASRGSDQPQHF.

The chain's CDR3 is CASEGTGGEGTEAFF. In DNA form, the CDR3 reads TGTGCCAGCGAGGGGACAGGGGGCGAAGGGACTGAAGCTTTCTTT. The chain employs TRBV2 and TRBJ1-1; 12 bases map to TRBD1. The germline CDR1 and CDR2 sequences are SNHLY and FYNNEI. This CDR3 spans 15 amino acids. V shed 8 bases and J 5 bases; nucleotides not matched to a gene: 9.

The gene calls are TRBV20-1 and TRBJ2-5; 10 bases are a match to TRBD2. V shed 0 bases, J shed 5 bases, and the junction held 9 bases outside the gene matches. This CDR3 has 16 amino acids. CDR1 and CDR2 from the germline V gene are DFQATT and SNEGSKA (reference sequence). CDR3 amino acids: CSARDRAGGPSETQYF. Here the CDR3 DNA reads TGCAGTGCTAGAGATCGAGCGGGGGGGCCGAGTGAGACCCAGTACTTC.

This clonotype came up once. The rearrangement links TRBV20-1 to TRBJ1-3, with a tentative D call TRBD1 (6 bases). The CDR3 covers 17 residues. Germline V gene sequence: CDR1 DFQATT, CDR2 SNEGSKA (reference sequence). The germline V and J ends were trimmed by 6 bases and 3 bases, with 24 bases remaining between them. DNA for the CDR3: TGCAGTGCCCACTCGGGGACATCCACCCAAGGTGGAAACACCATATATTTT. It yields the protein CSAHSGTSTQGGNTIYF.

V and J are TRBV2 and TRBJ2-5, with 9 bases that match TRBD2. Germline trimming cut 8 bases from V and 3 bases from J; bases unmatched to any gene: 7. Germline CDR1 SNHLY, CDR2 FYNNEI. This CDR3 is built from 14 residues. DNA of the CDR3: TGTGCCAGCGCCGGGACTAGCATCGAAGAGACCCAGTACTTC. The encoded protein is CASAGTSIEETQYF. The entire variable domain, with the rest obtained from reference TRBV2 and TRBJ2-5, is as follows: EPEVTQTPSHQVTQMGQEVILRCVPISNHLYFYWYRQILGQKVEFLVSFYNNEISEKSEIFDDQFSVERPDGSNFTLKIRSTKLEDSAMYFCASAGTSIEETQYFGPGTRLLVL.

This chain uses TRBV27 with TRBJ2-7; D gene unclear. Germline CDR1 is MNHEY and CDR2 is SMNVEV (reference sequence). The CDR3 runs to 14 residues. Trimming left V 3 bases short and J 5 bases short, with 14 bases between. CDR3 nucleotide sequence: TGTGCCAGCAGTTTTAATCCGGAATCCAACGAGCAGTACTTC. Translated: CASSFNPESNEQYF.

The chain recombines TRBV5-1 with TRBJ1-2; TRBD1 is a possible D gene (6 bases). The V gene's germline CDR1 is SGHRS and CDR2 YFSETQ. The CDR3 is made up of 13 amino acids. V was cut by 0 bases and J by 11 bases, with 14 bases left in between. The CDR3 region is CASSLGQERGYTF. Here the CDR3 DNA reads TGCGCCAGCAGCTTGGGACAGGAACGCGGGTACACCTTC.

The CDR3 spells CASTRTGYGYTF. Written as DNA, the CDR3 is TGTGCCAGCACCCGGACAGGCTATGGCTACACCTTC. The rearrangement joins TRBV6-2 or TRBV6-3 to TRBJ1-2; 7 bases map to TRBD1. Germline V gene data show CDR1 as MNHEY and CDR2 as SVGEGT. The CDR3 is 12 residues long. The V segment lost 7 bases and the J segment 4 bases; nucleotides outside the gene matches: 3.

This clonotype was seen only a few times. This rearrangement joins TRBV5-1 to TRBJ2-3; 13 bases line up with TRBD2. V lost 4 bases to trimming and J lost 6 bases; unmatched junction nucleotides: 8. There are 16 residues in the CDR3. CDR1 and CDR2 (germline): SGHRS, YFSETQ. The CDR3 region is CASSTGLAGDWDTQYF. CDR3 bases: TGCGCCAGCAGCACAGGACTAGCGGGGGATTGGGATACGCAGTATTTT.

The chain joins TRBV29-1 to TRBJ1-1, with D unclear. V lost 4 bases and J 1 base, leaving 16 bases between the germline ends. Germline V gene sequence: CDR1 SQVTM, CDR2 ANQGSEA. The CDR3 is 15 residues long. In DNA form, the CDR3 reads TGCAGCGTTGGAGCGAGGCTGTCGACGAACACTGAAGCTTTCTTT. It specifies CSVGARLSTNTEAFF.

The CDR3 coding sequence is TGCAGTGCTAGAGTCAGATACAATGAGCAGTTCTTC. Translated: CSARVRYNEQFF. The V and J genes are TRBV20-1 and TRBJ2-1; the D is unclear. The CDR3 consists of 12 residues. Germline V gene lookup returns CDR1 DFQATT and CDR2 SNEGSKA (reference sequence). V was shortened by 1 base and J by 4 bases, with 5 bases between the two germline ends.

The rearrangement uses TRBV25-1 and TRBJ1-6; the match to TRBD1 covers 7 bases. The germline CDR1 and CDR2 sequences are MGHDK and SYGVNS. This CDR3 spans 13 amino acids. After removal of 3 bases from V and 12 bases from J, the junction contained 5 bases not matched to a gene. For the CDR3, the DNA is TGTGCCAGCAGTGACGGGACAGAGTTACCCCTCCACTTT. Protein: CASSDGTELPLHF.

This chain joins TRBV10-3 and TRBJ2-7; no reliable D call. The CDR3 has 12 residues. The germline CDR1 and CDR2 sequences are ENHRY and SYGVKD. Trimming shortened V by 2 bases and J by 9 bases, and 11 bases separated the two germline ends. CDR3 nucleotides: TGTGCCATCAGTGAGGGCACCCCGGGGCAGTACTTC. Its protein product is CAISEGTPGQYF.

The CDR3 DNA reads TGTGCCAGCAGCTTATCTAGTGGGGTCGGAAATGAGCAGTTCTTC. Its translation is CASSLSSGVGNEQFF. This chain uses TRBV7-2 with TRBJ2-1; D remains ambiguous. The germline V gene encodes CDR1 SGHTA and CDR2 FQGNSA. The CDR3 loop spans 15 amino acids. The germline V and J ends were trimmed by 2 bases and 7 bases, with 15 bases remaining between them.

The chain combines TRBV5-1 with TRBJ2-1, with 7 bases identical to TRBD1. With 0 bases clipped from V and 3 bases from J, the junction kept 3 bases outside the gene matches. Per germline, CDR1 SGHRS and CDR2 YFSETQ. There are 15 residues in the CDR3. Here the CDR3 reads CASSLAGTDYNEQFF. CDR3 DNA: TGCGCCAGCAGCTTGGCGGGGACAGACTACAATGAGCAGTTCTTC.

The J gene is TRBJ1-6, the V gene TRBV6-2 or TRBV6-3, with unresolved D. This CDR3 is 16 amino acids long. Germline-derived CDR1 and CDR2 are MNHEY and SVGEGT. V gave up 4 bases and J gave up 0 bases, with 10 bases separating them. In DNA form, the CDR3 reads TGTGCCAGCAGTTCACGGTACGGCTCCTATAATTCACCCCTCCACTTT. Translating it yields CASSSRYGSYNSPLHF.

The genes are TRBV20-1 and TRBJ1-5, with unresolved D. Germline assignment: CDR1 DFQATT and CDR2 SNEGSKA (reference sequence). The V gene lost 0 bases and the J gene lost 0 bases, with 6 bases spanning the gap. The CDR3 loop spans 14 amino acids. The CDR3 region is CSAREAGSNQPQHF. CDR3 coding DNA: TGCAGTGCTAGAGAGGCCGGTAGCAATCAGCCCCAGCATTTT.